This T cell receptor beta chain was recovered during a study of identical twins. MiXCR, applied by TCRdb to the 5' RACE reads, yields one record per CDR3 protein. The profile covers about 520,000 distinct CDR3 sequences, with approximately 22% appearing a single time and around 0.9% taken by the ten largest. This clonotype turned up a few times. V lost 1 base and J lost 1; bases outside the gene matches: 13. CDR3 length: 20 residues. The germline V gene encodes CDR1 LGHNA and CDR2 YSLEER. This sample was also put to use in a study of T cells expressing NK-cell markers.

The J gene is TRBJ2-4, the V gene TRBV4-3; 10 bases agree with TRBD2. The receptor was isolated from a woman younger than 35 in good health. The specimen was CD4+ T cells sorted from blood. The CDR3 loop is CASSQASLAGDKSAKNIQYF. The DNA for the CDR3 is TGCGCCAGCAGCCAAGCTTCGCTAGCGGGAGATAAGTCGGCCAAAAACATTCAGTACTTC.